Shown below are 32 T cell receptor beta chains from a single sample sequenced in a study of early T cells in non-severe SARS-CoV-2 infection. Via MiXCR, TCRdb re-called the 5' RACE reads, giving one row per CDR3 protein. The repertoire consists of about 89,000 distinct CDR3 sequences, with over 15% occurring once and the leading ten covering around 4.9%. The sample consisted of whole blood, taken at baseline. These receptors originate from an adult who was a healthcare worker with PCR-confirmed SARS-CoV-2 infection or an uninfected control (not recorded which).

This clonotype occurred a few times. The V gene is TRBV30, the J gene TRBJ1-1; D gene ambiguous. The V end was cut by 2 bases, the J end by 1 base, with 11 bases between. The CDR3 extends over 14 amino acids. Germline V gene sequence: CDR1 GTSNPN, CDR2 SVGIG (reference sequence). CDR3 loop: CAWSSGIPNTEAFF. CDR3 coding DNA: TGTGCCTGGAGTAGTGGAATCCCGAACACTGAAGCTTTCTTT.

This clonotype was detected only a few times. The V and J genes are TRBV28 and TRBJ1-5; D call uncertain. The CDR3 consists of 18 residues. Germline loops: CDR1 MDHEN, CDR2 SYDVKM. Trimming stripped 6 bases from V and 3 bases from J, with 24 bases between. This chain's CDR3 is CASSYLTIVGRPNQPQHF. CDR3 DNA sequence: TGTGCCAGCAGCTACCTGACTATTGTTGGACGGCCCAATCAGCCCCAGCATTTT.

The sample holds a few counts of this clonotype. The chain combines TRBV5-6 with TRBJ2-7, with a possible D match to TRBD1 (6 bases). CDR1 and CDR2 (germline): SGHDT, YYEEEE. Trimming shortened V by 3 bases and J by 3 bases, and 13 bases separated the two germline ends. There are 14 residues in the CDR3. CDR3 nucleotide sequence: TGTGCCAGCAGCTGGGGGACACGTAGCTACGAGCAGTACTTC. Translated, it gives CASSWGTRSYEQYF.

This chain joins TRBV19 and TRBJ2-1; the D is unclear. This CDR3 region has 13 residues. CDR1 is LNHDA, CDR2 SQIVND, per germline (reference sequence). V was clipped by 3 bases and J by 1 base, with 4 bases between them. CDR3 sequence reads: CASSIGSYNEQFF. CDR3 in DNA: TGTGCCAGTAGTATTGGGTCCTACAATGAGCAGTTCTTC.

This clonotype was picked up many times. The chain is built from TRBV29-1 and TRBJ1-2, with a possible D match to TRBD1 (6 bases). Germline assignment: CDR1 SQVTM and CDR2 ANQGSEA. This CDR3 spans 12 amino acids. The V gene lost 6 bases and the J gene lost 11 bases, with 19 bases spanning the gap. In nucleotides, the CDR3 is TGCAGCGTCCGACCGCAGGGGTGGGAGTACACCTTC. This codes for CSVRPQGWEYTF.

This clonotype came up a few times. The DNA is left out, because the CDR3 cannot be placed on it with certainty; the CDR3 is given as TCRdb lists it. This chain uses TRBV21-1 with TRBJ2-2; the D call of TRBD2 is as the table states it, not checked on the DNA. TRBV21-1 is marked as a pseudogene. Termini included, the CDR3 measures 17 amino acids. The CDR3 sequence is CASSNVASGSKNGELFF.

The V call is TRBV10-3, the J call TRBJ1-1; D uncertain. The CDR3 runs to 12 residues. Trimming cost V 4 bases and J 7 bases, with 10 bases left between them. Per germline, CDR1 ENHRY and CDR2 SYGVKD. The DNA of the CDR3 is TGTGCCATCAGTGTGAGTGGGAGTGAAGCTTTCTTT. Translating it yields CAISVSGSEAFF.

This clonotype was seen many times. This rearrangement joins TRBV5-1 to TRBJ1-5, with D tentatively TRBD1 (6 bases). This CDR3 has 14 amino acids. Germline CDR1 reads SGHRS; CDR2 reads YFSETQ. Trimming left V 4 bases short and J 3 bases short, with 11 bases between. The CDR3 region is CASSEGQINQPQHF. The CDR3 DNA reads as TGCGCCAGCAGCGAAGGACAGATCAATCAGCCCCAGCATTTT.

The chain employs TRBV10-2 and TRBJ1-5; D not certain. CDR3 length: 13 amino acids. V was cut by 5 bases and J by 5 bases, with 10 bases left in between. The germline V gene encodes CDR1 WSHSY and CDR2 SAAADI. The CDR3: CASSLGSHQPQHF. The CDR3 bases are TGCGCCAGCAGTCTCGGGTCCCATCAGCCCCAGCATTTT.

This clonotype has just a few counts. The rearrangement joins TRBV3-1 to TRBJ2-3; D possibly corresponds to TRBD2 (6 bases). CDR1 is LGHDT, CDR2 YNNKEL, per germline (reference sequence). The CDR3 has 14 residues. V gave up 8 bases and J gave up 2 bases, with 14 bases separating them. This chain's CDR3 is CASSFGGVTDTQYF. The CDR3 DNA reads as TGTGCCAGCTCTTTCGGAGGGGTCACAGATACGCAGTATTTT.

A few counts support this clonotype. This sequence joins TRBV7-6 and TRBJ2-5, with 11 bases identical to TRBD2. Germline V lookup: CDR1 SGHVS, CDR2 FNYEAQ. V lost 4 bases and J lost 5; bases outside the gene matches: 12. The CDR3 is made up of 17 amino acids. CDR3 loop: CASSSSSTLAGAETQYF. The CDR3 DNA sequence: TGTGCCAGCAGCTCATCCTCGACACTAGCGGGAGCGGAGACCCAGTACTTC. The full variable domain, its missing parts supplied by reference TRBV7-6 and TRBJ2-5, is GAGVSQSPRYKVTKRGQDVALRCDPISGHVSLYWYRQALGQGPEFLTYFNYEAQQDKSGLPNDRFSAERPEGSISTLTIQRTEQRDSAMYRCASSSSSTLAGAETQYFGPGTRLLVL.

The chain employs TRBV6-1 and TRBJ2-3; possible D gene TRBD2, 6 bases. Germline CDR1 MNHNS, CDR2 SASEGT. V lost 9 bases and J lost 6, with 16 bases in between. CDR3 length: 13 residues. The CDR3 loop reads CASNREFGDTQYF. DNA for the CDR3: TGTGCCAGTAACCGGGAGTTTGGGGATACGCAGTATTTT.

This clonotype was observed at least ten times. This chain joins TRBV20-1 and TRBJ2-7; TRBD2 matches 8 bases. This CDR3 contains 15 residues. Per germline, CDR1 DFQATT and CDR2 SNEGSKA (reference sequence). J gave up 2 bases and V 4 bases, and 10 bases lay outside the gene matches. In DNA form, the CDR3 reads TGCAGTGCTACTGATGAGCGGGAGTCGACCTACGAGCAGTACTTC. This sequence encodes CSATDERESTYEQYF.

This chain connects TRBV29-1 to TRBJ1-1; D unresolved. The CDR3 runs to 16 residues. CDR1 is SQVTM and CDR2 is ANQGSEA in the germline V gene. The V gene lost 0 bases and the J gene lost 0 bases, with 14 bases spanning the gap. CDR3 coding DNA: TGCAGCGTTGAAGAGCGGCGGGTACTCATGAACACTGAAGCTTTCTTT. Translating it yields CSVEERRVLMNTEAFF.

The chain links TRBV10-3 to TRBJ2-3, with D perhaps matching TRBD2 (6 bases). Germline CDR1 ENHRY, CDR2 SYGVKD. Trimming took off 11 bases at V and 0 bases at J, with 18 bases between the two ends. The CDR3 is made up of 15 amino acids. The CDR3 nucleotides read TGTGCCTCCTCCGGGACTTACCCTAGCACAGATACGCAGTATTTT. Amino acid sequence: CASSGTYPSTDTQYF.

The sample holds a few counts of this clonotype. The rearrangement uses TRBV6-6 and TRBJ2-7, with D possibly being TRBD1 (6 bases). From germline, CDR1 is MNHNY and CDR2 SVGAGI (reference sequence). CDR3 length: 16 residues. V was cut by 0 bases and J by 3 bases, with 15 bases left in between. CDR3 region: CASSYSTGPPYYEQYF. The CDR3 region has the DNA TGTGCCAGCAGTTACTCAACAGGGCCCCCATACTACGAGCAGTACTTC.

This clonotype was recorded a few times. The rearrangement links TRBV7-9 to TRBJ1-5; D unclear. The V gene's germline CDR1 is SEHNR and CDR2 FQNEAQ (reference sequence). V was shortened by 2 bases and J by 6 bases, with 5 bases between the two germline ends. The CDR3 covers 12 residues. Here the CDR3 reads CASSLRAQPQHF. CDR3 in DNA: TGTGCCAGCAGCTTAAGGGCTCAGCCCCAGCATTTT.

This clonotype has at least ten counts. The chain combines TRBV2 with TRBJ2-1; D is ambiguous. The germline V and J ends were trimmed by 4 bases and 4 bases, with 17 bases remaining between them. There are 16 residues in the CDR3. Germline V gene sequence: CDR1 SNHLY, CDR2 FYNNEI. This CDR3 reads CASSARDSEIYNEQFF. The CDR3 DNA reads TGTGCCAGCAGTGCCCGTGACTCCGAAATATACAATGAGCAGTTCTTC. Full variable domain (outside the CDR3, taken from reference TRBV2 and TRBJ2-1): EPEVTQTPSHQVTQMGQEVILRCVPISNHLYFYWYRQILGQKVEFLVSFYNNEISEKSEIFDDQFSVERPDGSNFTLKIRSTKLEDSAMYFCASSARDSEIYNEQFFGPGTRLTVL.

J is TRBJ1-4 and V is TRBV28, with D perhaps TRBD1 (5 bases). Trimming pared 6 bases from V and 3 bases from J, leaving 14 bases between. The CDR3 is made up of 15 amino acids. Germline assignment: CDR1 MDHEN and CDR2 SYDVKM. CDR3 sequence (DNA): TGTGCCAGCAGCCCAGGCCCCAGGGCTAATGAAAAACTGTTTTTT. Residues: CASSPGPRANEKLFF.

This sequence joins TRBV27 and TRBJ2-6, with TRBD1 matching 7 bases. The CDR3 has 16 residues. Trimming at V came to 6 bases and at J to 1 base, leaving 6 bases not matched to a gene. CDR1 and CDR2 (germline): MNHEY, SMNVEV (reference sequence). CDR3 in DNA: TGTGCCAGCAGCGGACAGGCGAGTTCTGGGGCCAACGTCCTGACTTTC. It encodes CASSGQASSGANVLTF.

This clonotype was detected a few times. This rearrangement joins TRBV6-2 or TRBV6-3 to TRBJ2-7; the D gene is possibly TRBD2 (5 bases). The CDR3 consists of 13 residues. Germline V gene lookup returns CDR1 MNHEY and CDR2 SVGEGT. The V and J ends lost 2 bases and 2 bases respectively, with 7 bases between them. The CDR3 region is CASSYRTAYEQYF. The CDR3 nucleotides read TGTGCCAGCAGTTACAGGACTGCCTACGAGCAGTACTTC.

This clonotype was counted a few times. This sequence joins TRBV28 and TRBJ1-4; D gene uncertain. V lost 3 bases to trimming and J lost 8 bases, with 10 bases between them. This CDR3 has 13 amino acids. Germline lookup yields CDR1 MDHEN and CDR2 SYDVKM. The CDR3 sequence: CASSLFSREKLFF. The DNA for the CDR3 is TGTGCCAGCAGTTTGTTCAGTCGAGAAAAACTGTTTTTT.

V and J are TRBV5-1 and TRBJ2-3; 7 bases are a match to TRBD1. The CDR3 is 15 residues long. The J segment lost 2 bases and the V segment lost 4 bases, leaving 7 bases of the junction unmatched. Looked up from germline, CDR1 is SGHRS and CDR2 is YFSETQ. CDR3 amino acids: CASSIWDRPTDTQYF. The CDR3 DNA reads TGCGCCAGCAGCATATGGGACAGACCCACAGATACGCAGTATTTT.

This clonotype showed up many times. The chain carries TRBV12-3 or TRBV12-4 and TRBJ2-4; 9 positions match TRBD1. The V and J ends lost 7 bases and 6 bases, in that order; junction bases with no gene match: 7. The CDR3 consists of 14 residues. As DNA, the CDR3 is TGTGCCAGCACTGAGGGACAGGGCCCAAACATTCAGTACTTC. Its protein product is CASTEGQGPNIQYF.

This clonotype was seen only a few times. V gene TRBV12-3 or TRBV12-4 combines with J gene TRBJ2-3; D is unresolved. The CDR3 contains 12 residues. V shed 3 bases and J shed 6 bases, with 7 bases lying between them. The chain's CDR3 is CASSFSMDTQYF. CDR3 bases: TGTGCCAGCAGTTTTAGTATGGATACGCAGTATTTT.

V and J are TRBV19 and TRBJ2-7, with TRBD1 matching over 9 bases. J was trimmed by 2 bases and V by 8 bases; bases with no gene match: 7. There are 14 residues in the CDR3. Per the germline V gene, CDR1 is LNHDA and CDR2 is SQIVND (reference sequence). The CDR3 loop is CASGIRDRAYEQYF. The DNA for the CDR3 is TGTGCCAGTGGGATCCGGGACAGGGCCTACGAGCAGTACTTC.

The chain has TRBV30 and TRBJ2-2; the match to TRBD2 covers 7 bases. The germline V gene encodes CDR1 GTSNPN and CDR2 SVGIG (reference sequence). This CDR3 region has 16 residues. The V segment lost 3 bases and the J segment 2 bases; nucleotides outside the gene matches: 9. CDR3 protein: CAWSPEAGPNTGELFF. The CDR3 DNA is TGTGCCTGGAGCCCGGAAGCGGGGCCAAACACCGGGGAGCTGTTTTTT.

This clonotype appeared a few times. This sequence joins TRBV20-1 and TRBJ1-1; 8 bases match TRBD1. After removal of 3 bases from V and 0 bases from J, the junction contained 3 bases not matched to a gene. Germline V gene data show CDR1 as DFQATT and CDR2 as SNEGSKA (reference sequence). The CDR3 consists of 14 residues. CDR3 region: CSASDRGLNTEAFF. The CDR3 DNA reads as TGCAGTGCTAGCGACAGGGGATTGAACACTGAAGCTTTCTTT.

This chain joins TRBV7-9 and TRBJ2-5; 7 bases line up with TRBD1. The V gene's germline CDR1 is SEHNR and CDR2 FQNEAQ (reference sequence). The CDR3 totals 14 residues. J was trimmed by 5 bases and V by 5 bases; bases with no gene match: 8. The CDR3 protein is CASSQTGLKETQYF. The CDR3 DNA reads TGTGCCAGCAGCCAGACAGGGCTAAAGGAGACCCAGTACTTC.

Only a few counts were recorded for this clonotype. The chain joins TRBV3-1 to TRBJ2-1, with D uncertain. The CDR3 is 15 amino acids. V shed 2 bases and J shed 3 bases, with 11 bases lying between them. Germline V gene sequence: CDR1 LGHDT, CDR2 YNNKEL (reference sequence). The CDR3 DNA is TGTGCCAGCAGCCAATCTTCGGACGGCTACAATGAGCAGTTCTTC. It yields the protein CASSQSSDGYNEQFF.

The DNA of the CDR3 is TGTGCCAGCAGACGGACAGGGGAGGTATACGAGCAGTACTTC. Protein sequence: CASRRTGEVYEQYF. This chain links TRBV27 with TRBJ2-7; the match to TRBD1 covers 9 bases. The J segment lost 4 bases and the V segment lost 6 bases, leaving 7 bases of the junction unmatched. Germline assignment: CDR1 MNHEY and CDR2 SMNVEV (reference sequence). CDR3 length equals 14 residues.

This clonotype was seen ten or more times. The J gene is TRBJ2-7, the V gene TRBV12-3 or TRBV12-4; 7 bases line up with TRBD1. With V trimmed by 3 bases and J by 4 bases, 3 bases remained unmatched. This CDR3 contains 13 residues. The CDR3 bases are TGTGCCAGCAGTTTGGGACAGATATACGAGCAGTACTTC. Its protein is CASSLGQIYEQYF.